A selection of T cell receptor beta chains follows, all from one sample in a study of lung T cells in sarcoidosis with Löfgren's syndrome. TCRdb recomputed calls from the reads with MiXCR, one row per CDR3 protein. The table has fewer than 80,000 distinct CDR3 sequences, approximately 22% seen once. The material sequenced was CD4+ T cells from PBMCs. These receptor sequences come from a human donor with sarcoidosis (Löfgren's syndrome or another form), or a control subject (not recorded which). Both conserved end residues are trimmed from each CDR3. The D gene is left open where the match is weak. Clone size is stated in some rows and not others, as once, few, many or a class when expanded.

ASSLASNVPQPQH	few	.	TRBV11-2
SSVLAALTDMQY	.	TRBD2	TRBV29-1
ASSLRNTDTQY	many	.	TRBV28
SAREPGSGTEAF	many	.	TRBV20-1
ASSPPKGKYTEAF	many	.	TRBV28
ASSLGQKENQPQH	.	.	TRBV11-2
ASSPGATNEKLF	few	.	TRBV7-9
ASSNQRVTQY	few	.	TRBV12-3/TRBV12-4
ASSLAEAAGNTIY	few	.	TRBV5-1
ASSEVGSEAF	many	.	TRBV6-1
ASSRPLTGNYGYT	many	TRBD1	TRBV7-9
SARPSSTSGGFWY	many	TRBD2	TRBV20-1
SAETGGANEKLF	once	TRBD1	TRBV20-1
ASSQGGGTSGSARDTQY	many	TRBD2	TRBV4-3
SATGGNTGELF	many	TRBD2	TRBV20-1
ASSYSTASLPTEAF	many	.	TRBV6-6
ASTGYTEAF	many	.	TRBV2
ASASTDTQY	few	.	TRBV10-1
ASSPTGQATNEKLF	many	TRBD1	TRBV28
ASSLGDREQETQY	.	TRBD1	TRBV9
AAQGTPNTEAF	many	.	TRBV10-3
ASTQGTSMGVNEQF	few	.	TRBV28
ASSWAGGAGANVLT	many	TRBD1	TRBV6-1
SARDGYRLTDTQY	many	.	TRBV20-1
ATSRDQGYEQY	many	.	TRBV15
ASQRGSTDTQY	few	TRBD2	TRBV7-9
ASSSMHRESSYNEQF	.	.	TRBV18
ASSLPASGRREQY	many	TRBD2	TRBV28
ASSSTGSVNSGNTIY	few	.	TRBV7-9
ASSRQEVGEKLF	many	.	TRBV4-1
ASSLDIWAYEQY	.	.	TRBV19
ASSLRPAYEQY	.	.	TRBV19
ASSAMGGVDEAF	.	.	TRBV2
ASSLGGAYNEQF	.	.	TRBV5-1
ASSLRQGLGYT	many	TRBD1	TRBV27
ASSPPRGNINNEQF	few	.	TRBV18
AISEQTGGADTQY	many	TRBD1	TRBV10-3
ATKRGPTDTQY	few	TRBD2	TRBV2
ASSFGAGTANYGYT	few	TRBD1	TRBV19
ASSFGRMLQETQY	.	.	TRBV5-8
ASSSPGTGDYEQY	.	TRBD1	TRBV28
ASRDRGSNEKLF	many	TRBD1	TRBV27
SARVGGADTQY	many	.	TRBV20-1
ATSQGSGANVLT	many	.	TRBV24-1
ASSFVTLNEQF	few	.	TRBV7-2
SVLGLAGRSTDTQY	few	TRBD2	TRBV29-1
ASSHPARDTEAF	many	.	TRBV3-1
ASSSGTARGKLF	many	.	TRBV7-2
SARDIVAAQY	many	.	TRBV20-1